Each of the 10 T cell receptor beta chains below was sequenced from the same sample in a study of cytomegalovirus exposure and HLA in healthy donors. 13 Jbeta primers and 60 Vbeta primers were used for the PCR. Sequencing was performed with immunoSEQ multiplex PCR; in TCRdb, only in-frame clones are kept and a portion is missing. The data contain 85,000 to 100,000 clones, 55% to 75% of them seen just once; the ten biggest clones take up around 3.5%. The sequencing sample was made of PBMCs. The receptors were sampled from a man aged 60 to 69 in good health and CMV-seronegative.

This clone was counted between two and nine times. The gene calls are TRBV12-5 and TRBJ1-6; D unresolved. CDR3 length: 14 residues. V was shortened by 1 base and J by 8 bases, with 9 bases between the two germline ends. Per germline, CDR1 LGHNT and CDR2 FRNRAP. The CDR3 loop is CASGLGDGDSPLHF. Here the CDR3 DNA reads TGTGCTAGTGGTTTGGGCGACGGAGATTCACCCCTCCACTTT. The full variable domain, in which reference TRBV12-5 and TRBJ1-6 provide the parts outside the CDR3, is DARVTQTPRHKVTEMGQEVTMRCQPILGHNTVFWYRQTMMQGLELLAYFRNRAPLDDSGMPKDRFSAEMPDATLATLKIQPSEPRDSAVYFCASGLGDGDSPLHFGNGTRLTVT.

This chain uses TRBV2 with TRBJ1-1; 8 bases match TRBD1. The CDR3 spans 15 residues. V was clipped by 4 bases and J by 3 bases; unmatched bases: 7. Germline lookup yields CDR1 SNHLY and CDR2 FYNNEI. CDR3 amino acids: CASSGQGAFDTEAFF. In nucleotides, the CDR3 is TGTGCCAGCAGTGGGCAGGGGGCTTTTGACACTGAAGCTTTCTTT. Combining the CDR3 with reference TRBV2 and TRBJ1-1 gives the whole variable domain EPEVTQTPSHQVTQMGQEVILRCVPISNHLYFYWYRQILGQKVEFLVSFYNNEISEKSEIFDDQFSVERPDGSNFTLKIRSTKLEDSAMYFCASSGQGAFDTEAFFGQGTRLTVV.

The table lists this clone with a count of one. The rearrangement links TRBV10-1 to TRBJ2-1, with a tentative D call TRBD2 (7 bases). The CDR3 loop spans 15 amino acids. Trimming shortened V by 2 bases and J by 6 bases, and 14 bases separated the two germline ends. Germline loops: CDR1 WNHNN, CDR2 SYGVQD (reference sequence). The CDR3 sequence: CASSEIGGRGNEQFF. The CDR3 DNA reads TGCGCCAGCAGTGAGATCGGGGGGCGCGGCAATGAGCAGTTCTTC.

The J gene is TRBJ2-1, the V gene TRBV18; unclear D gene. CDR3 length: 14 amino acids. Trimming took off 3 bases at V and 4 bases at J, with 10 bases between the two ends. Per germline, CDR1 KGHSH and CDR2 LQKENI. The CDR3 DNA reads TGTGCCAGCTCACCGCTCACTAATTACAATGAGCAGTTCTTC. It yields the protein CASSPLTNYNEQFF.

The chain couples TRBV19 to TRBJ1-3; D gene uncertain. Per germline, CDR1 LNHDA and CDR2 SQIVND (reference sequence). There are 16 residues in the CDR3. V lost 3 bases and J 3 bases, leaving 15 bases between the germline ends. In DNA, the CDR3 is TGTGCCAGTAGTATGACCTCCGGGAACCTTGGAAACACCATATATTTT. Translating it yields CASSMTSGNLGNTIYF.

The rearrangement uses TRBV5-4 and TRBJ2-1, with 7 bases matching TRBD2. Trimming at V came to 0 bases and at J to 3 bases, leaving 3 bases not matched to a gene. This CDR3 comprises 15 residues. Germline CDR1 is SGHNT and CDR2 is YYREEE (reference sequence). CDR3 residues: CASSLARDYYNEQFF. For the CDR3, the DNA is TGTGCCAGCAGCTTGGCCCGGGACTACTACAATGAGCAGTTCTTC.

CDR3 in DNA: TGTGCCAGCAGCTTGGGGCGGGGGGGCTTCTTCGATGAGCAGTTCTTC. It is translated as CASSLGRGGFFDEQFF. V gene TRBV11-3 combines with J gene TRBJ2-1, with 9 bases fitting TRBD2. From germline, CDR1 is SGHNT and CDR2 YENEEA. J gave up 8 bases and V 3 bases, and 11 bases lay outside the gene matches. This CDR3 has 16 amino acids.

The genes are TRBV4-1 and TRBJ2-1; 11 nucleotides align to TRBD2. Germline V gene data show CDR1 as MGHRA and CDR2 as YSYEKL. The CDR3 loop spans 16 amino acids. Trimming took 0 bases from V and 7 from J; bases not matched to a gene: 5. The CDR3 is CASSQEGGLAENEQFF. The CDR3, as DNA: TGCGCCAGCAGCCAAGAAGGGGGACTAGCGGAGAATGAGCAGTTCTTC.

This clone was picked up one time. This rearrangement joins TRBV11-2 to TRBJ2-7; TRBD2 matches at 8 bases. Germline V gene data show CDR1 as SGHAT and CDR2 as FQNNGV. With 1 base clipped from V and 1 base from J, the junction kept 3 bases outside the gene matches. The CDR3 is 15 residues long. The CDR3 DNA is TGTGCCAGCAGCTTAGGACTAGCGAGTTCCTACGAGCAGTACTTC. Translating gives CASSLGLASSYEQYF.

The rearrangement uses TRBV11-2 and TRBJ1-1; TRBD1 is a possible D gene (5 bases). The germline gives CDR1 SGHAT, CDR2 FQNNGV. This CDR3 spans 14 amino acids. V lost 5 bases, J lost 9 bases, and 19 bases lay in between. The CDR3 is CASSPLTLQGKAFF. CDR3 DNA: TGTGCCAGCAGCCCCCTTACTCTGCAGGGCAAAGCTTTCTTT. The full variable domain, rest sourced from reference TRBV11-2 and TRBJ1-1, is EAGVAQSPRYKIIEKRQSVAFWCNPISGHATLYWYQQILGQGPKLLIQFQNNGVVDDSQLPKDRFSAERLKGVDSTLKIQPAKLEDSAVYLCASSPLTLQGKAFFGQGTRLTVV.